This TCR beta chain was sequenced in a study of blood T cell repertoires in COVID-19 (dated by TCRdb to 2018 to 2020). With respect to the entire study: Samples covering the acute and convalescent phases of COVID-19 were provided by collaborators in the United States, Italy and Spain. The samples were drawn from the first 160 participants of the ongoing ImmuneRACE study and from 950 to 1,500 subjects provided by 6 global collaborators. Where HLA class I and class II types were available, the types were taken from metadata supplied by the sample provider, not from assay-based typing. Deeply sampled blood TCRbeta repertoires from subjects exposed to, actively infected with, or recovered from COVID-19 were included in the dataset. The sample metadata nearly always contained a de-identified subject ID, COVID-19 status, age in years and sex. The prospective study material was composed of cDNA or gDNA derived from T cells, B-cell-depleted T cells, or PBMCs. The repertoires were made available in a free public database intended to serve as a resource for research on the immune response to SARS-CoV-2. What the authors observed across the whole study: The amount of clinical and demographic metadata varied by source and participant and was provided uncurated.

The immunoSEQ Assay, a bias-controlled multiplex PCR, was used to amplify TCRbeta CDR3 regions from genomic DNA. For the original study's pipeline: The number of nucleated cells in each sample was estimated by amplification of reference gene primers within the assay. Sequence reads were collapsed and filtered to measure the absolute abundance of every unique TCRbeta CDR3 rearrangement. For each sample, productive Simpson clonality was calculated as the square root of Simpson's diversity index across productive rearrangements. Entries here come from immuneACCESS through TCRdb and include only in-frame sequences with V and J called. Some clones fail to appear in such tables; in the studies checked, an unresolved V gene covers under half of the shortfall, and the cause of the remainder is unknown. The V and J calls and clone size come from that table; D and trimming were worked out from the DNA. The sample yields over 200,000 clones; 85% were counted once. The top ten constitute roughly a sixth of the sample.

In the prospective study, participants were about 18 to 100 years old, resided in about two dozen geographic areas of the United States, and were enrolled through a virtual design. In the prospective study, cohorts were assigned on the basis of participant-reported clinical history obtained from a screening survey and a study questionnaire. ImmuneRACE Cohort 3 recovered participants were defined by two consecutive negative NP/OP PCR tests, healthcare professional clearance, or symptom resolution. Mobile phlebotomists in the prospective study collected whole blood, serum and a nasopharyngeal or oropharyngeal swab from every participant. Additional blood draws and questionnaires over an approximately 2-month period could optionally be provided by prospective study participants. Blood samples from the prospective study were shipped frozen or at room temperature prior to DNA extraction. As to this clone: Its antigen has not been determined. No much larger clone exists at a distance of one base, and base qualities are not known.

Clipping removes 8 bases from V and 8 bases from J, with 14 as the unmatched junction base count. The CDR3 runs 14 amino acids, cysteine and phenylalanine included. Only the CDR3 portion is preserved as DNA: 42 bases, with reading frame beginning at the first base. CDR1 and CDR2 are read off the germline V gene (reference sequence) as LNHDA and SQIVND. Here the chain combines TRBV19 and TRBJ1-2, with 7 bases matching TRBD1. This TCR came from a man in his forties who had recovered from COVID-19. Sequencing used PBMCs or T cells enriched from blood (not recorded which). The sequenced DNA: TGTGCCAGTTCCACCACAACCCAGGGGGAAGGCTACACCTTC. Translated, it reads CASSTTTQGEGYTF.